The next 32 T cell receptor beta chains were all read from a single sample in a study of radiation and T cells in renal cell carcinoma. Produced via immunoSEQ multiplex PCR; TCRdb's table is partial and in-frame only. The sample comprises around 170,000 clones, about 88% of which are singletons, and 10% to 12% rests with the top ten. Documented time point: blood 4 weeks post-SBRT, at nephrectomy. The treatment here: 15 Gy SBRT to primary tumor, nephrectomy 4 weeks later. The sequencing used blood, collected from a patient whose treatment included radiotherapy and nephrectomy. These receptor sequences come from a woman aged 45-65 years with renal cell carcinoma.

The CDR3 here is CAISEPGSRYEQYF. The CDR3 DNA is TGTGCCATCAGTGAGCCGGGGTCAAGGTACGAGCAGTACTTC. The J gene is TRBJ2-7, the V gene TRBV10-3, with D tentatively TRBD2 (5 bases). This CDR3 is built from 14 residues. V lost 2 bases and J 4 bases, leaving 12 bases between the germline ends. Germline V gene lookup returns CDR1 ENHRY and CDR2 SYGVKD.

V gene TRBV15 combines with J gene TRBJ2-1; the D is unclear. CDR3 length: 13 residues. Germline CDR1 LNHNV, CDR2 YYDKDF (reference sequence). V lost 4 bases, J lost 10 bases, and 14 bases lay in between. The CDR3 coding sequence is TGTGCCACCAGCATATCCCCTAATGGGGAGCAGTTCTTC. This encodes CATSISPNGEQFF.

The chain employs TRBV29-1 and TRBJ1-1; D gene uncertain. CDR3 length: 12 amino acids. V dropped 5 bases and J dropped 8 bases, with 15 bases sitting between them. In germline, CDR1 is SQVTM, CDR2 ANQGSEA. DNA for the CDR3: TGCAGCGTTTTAGAGGGTCCCAGGGAAGCTTTCTTT. Translation: CSVLEGPREAFF.

The gene calls are TRBV14 and TRBJ2-1, with 10 bases lining up with TRBD2. Germline V gene data show CDR1 as SGHDN and CDR2 as FVKESK. The CDR3 sequence is 19 residues long. V lost 4 bases to trimming and J lost 0 bases; unmatched junction nucleotides: 12. The CDR3 DNA sequence: TGTGCCAGCAGCCCCAGTTTGAGGGCTAGCGGGGGCTCCTACAATGAGCAGTTCTTC. Its translation is CASSPSLRASGGSYNEQFF.

The chain couples TRBV6-5 to TRBJ2-3, with TRBD1 matching over 12 bases. This CDR3 is 16 amino acids long. Trimming removed 4 bases from V and 4 bases from J; junction bases left unmatched: 6. Looked up from germline, CDR1 is MNHEY and CDR2 is SVGAGI. This CDR3 is CASSSGQGARADTQYF. As DNA, the CDR3 is TGTGCCAGCAGTTCGGGACAGGGGGCTCGTGCAGATACGCAGTATTTT.

V is TRBV7-9 and J is TRBJ2-7, with D possibly matching TRBD1 (5 bases). The V and J ends lost 5 bases and 0 bases respectively, with 5 bases between them. The CDR3 contains 12 residues. Germline values: CDR1 SEHNR, CDR2 FQNEAQ (reference sequence). The CDR3 nucleotides are TGTGCCAGCAGCGACAGCTCCTACGAGCAGTACTTC. Translated: CASSDSSYEQYF.

The chain combines TRBV5-6 with TRBJ1-6; D is uncertain. Trimming took off 0 bases at V and 2 bases at J, with 15 bases between the two ends. Germline V CDR1 and CDR2: SGHDT, YYEEEE. The CDR3 totals 18 residues. The DNA for the CDR3 is TGTGCCAGCAGCTTGGATGCTCCTCTTGGGACCTATAATTCACCCCTCCACTTT. This sequence encodes CASSLDAPLGTYNSPLHF.

In its sample, this clone was seen a few times. In the same sample, other DNA sequences code for this CDR3. The J gene is TRBJ1-1, the V gene TRBV6-5, with D maybe TRBD1 (5 bases). Trimming removed 0 bases from V and 5 bases from J, with 7 bases in between. This CDR3 contains 13 residues. Germline CDR1 reads MNHEY; CDR2 reads SVGAGI. The CDR3 sequence is CASSYSGGTEAFF. CDR3 in DNA: TGTGCCAGCAGTTACTCGGGGGGAACTGAAGCTTTCTTT.

CDR3 nucleotide sequence: TGCAGCGTTGAAGAGATCAAAGGGAGAGCAAACTATGGCTACACCTTC. Encoded protein: CSVEEIKGRANYGYTF. V is TRBV29-1 and J is TRBJ1-2; D call uncertain. V lost 0 bases, J lost 2 bases, and 16 bases lay in between. Germline CDR1 SQVTM, CDR2 ANQGSEA. The CDR3 runs to 16 residues.

CDR3 nucleotide sequence: TGTGCCAGCAGCTTAGGTAGCGGGGGATTCTACAATGAGCAGTTCTTC. It is translated as CASSLGSGGFYNEQFF. The rearrangement uses TRBV7-8 and TRBJ2-1; 9 bases are a match to TRBD2. Germline values: CDR1 SGHVS, CDR2 FQNEAQ. The CDR3 is 16 residues long. J lost 3 bases, V lost 1 base, and 4 bases had no gene match.

In the case of this clone: The same CDR3 arises from other DNA sequences in this sample as well. The chain couples TRBV7-9 to TRBJ1-5; tentative D call: TRBD1 (5 bases). Germline V lookup: CDR1 SEHNR, CDR2 FQNEAQ (reference sequence). CDR3 length equals 14 residues. V lost 1 base to trimming and J lost 7 bases, with 11 bases between them. The CDR3 DNA is TGTGCCAGCAGCTTAGGAGGGGTGGGCCAGCCCCAGCATTTT. It specifies CASSLGGVGQPQHF.

This chain connects TRBV18 to TRBJ2-7; 8 positions match TRBD1. J was trimmed by 5 bases and V by 5 bases; bases with no gene match: 8. The germline V gene encodes CDR1 KGHSH and CDR2 LQKENI. The CDR3 contains 14 residues. The CDR3 loop is CASSEPGQGHEQYF. In nucleotides, the CDR3 is TGTGCCAGCTCAGAGCCCGGACAGGGCCACGAGCAGTACTTC.

The rearrangement joins TRBV19 to TRBJ2-7, with a tentative D call TRBD1 (6 bases). Deletions cut 6 bases from V and 2 bases from J, with 14 bases between. CDR3 size: 14 residues. In germline, CDR1 is LNHDA, CDR2 SQIVND (reference sequence). CDR3 protein: CASSRTDPPYEQYF. The CDR3 nucleotides read TGTGCCAGTAGCCGGACAGATCCTCCCTACGAGCAGTACTTC.

This rearrangement joins TRBV10-3 to TRBJ1-2; tentative D call: TRBD1 (6 bases). V dropped 6 bases and J dropped 8 bases, with 22 bases sitting between them. Per the germline V gene, CDR1 is ENHRY and CDR2 is SYGVKD. The CDR3 runs 15 residues. This CDR3 is CAISAPGGEGGGYTF. DNA of the CDR3: TGTGCCATCAGCGCCCCGGGCGGGGAAGGGGGGGGCTACACCTTC.

About this clone: This sample also contains other DNA sequences that code for the same CDR3. This sequence joins TRBV18 and TRBJ1-1; TRBD1 is a possible D gene (5 bases). CDR1 and CDR2 (germline): KGHSH, LQKENI. Trimming took off 3 bases at V and 1 base at J, with 9 bases between the two ends. The CDR3 has 14 residues. In nucleotides, the CDR3 is TGTGCCAGCTCACCCGGGACGGCGAACACTGAAGCTTTCTTT. It specifies CASSPGTANTEAFF.

The V gene is TRBV10-3, the J gene TRBJ2-3, with D unresolved. V was cut by 11 bases and J by 5 bases, with 11 bases left in between. The CDR3 contains 11 residues. Germline CDR1 is ENHRY and CDR2 is SYGVKD. The CDR3 bases are TGTGCCGCCTCCCCCGGAGATACGCAGTATTTT. Translated: CAASPGDTQYF.

V gene TRBV6-1 combines with J gene TRBJ1-1; TRBD1 is a possible D gene (5 bases). CDR1 MNHNS and CDR2 SASEGT come from the germline V gene. CDR3 length: 16 amino acids. The V gene lost 1 base and the J gene lost 1 base, with 13 bases spanning the gap. The CDR3 loop is CASSEEIPGTNTEAFF. The CDR3 region has the DNA TGTGCCAGCAGTGAAGAGATCCCCGGGACGAACACTGAAGCTTTCTTT.

The chain employs TRBV2 and TRBJ1-4, with D unclear. V was pared by 3 bases and J by 5 bases, with 10 bases between. The germline gives CDR1 SNHLY, CDR2 FYNNEI. The length of the CDR3 is 14 residues. The CDR3 DNA sequence: TGTGCCAGCAGTGATGGTGGGGTAAATGAAAAACTGTTTTTT. Its protein is CASSDGGVNEKLFF.

V is TRBV7-2 and J is TRBJ2-5; D is tentatively TRBD1 or TRBD2 (5 bases each). Germline CDR1 and CDR2: SGHTA and FQGNSA. V dropped 0 bases and J dropped 4 bases, with 6 bases sitting between them. The CDR3 spans 13 residues. CDR3 in DNA: TGTGCCAGCAGCTTAGCGGGGGTAGAGACCCAGTACTTC. Its protein product is CASSLAGVETQYF. Full variable domain (remainder filled in from reference TRBV7-2 and TRBJ2-5): GAGVSQSPSNKVTEKGKDVELRCDPISGHTALYWYRQSLGQGLEFLIYFQGNSAPDKSGLPSDRFSAERTGGSVSTLTIQRTQQEDSAVYLCASSLAGVETQYFGPGTRLLVL.

The CDR3 sequence: CAWSTDLHGGYTF. The CDR3 nucleotides read TGTGCCTGGAGTACGGACCTGCATGGTGGCTACACCTTC. The gene calls are TRBV30 and TRBJ1-2, with D unclear. V gave up 2 bases and J gave up 7 bases, with 14 bases separating them. The CDR3 runs to 13 residues. Germline CDR1 is GTSNPN and CDR2 is SVGIG (reference sequence).

This chain connects TRBV19 to TRBJ2-1, with D perhaps TRBD2 (6 bases). Germline V gene data show CDR1 as LNHDA and CDR2 as SQIVND (reference sequence). The CDR3 is 15 residues long. The V end was cut by 5 bases, the J end by 5 bases, with 16 bases between. The CDR3 spells CASSPRTTLHNEQFF. Here the CDR3 DNA reads TGTGCCAGTAGTCCCCGGACTACCCTTCACAATGAGCAGTTCTTC.

The V call is TRBV7-9, the J call TRBJ1-1; D unresolved. V lost 1 base and J 1 base, leaving 10 bases between the germline ends. CDR1 and CDR2 from the germline V gene are SEHNR and FQNEAQ (reference sequence). This CDR3 has 15 residues. This chain's CDR3 is CASSLVDFGNTEAFF. DNA for the CDR3: TGTGCCAGCAGCTTAGTGGATTTTGGGAACACTGAAGCTTTCTTT.

The chain joins TRBV14 to TRBJ2-5; 7 bases line up with TRBD2. The CDR3 is made up of 18 amino acids. The V gene's germline CDR1 is SGHDN and CDR2 FVKESK. V lost 0 bases and J lost 4; bases outside the gene matches: 14. DNA for the CDR3: TGTGCCAGCAGCCAAGAAGTCTTTGCGGGGGTACGAAGAGAGACCCAGTACTTC. Translating gives CASSQEVFAGVRRETQYF.

This clone was seen once. The rearrangement links TRBV7-2 to TRBJ1-4; the D gene is possibly TRBD1 (5 bases). This CDR3 has 17 amino acids. V shed 3 bases and J shed 0 bases, with 14 bases lying between them. Germline CDR1 is SGHTA and CDR2 is FQGNSA. The CDR3 loop is CASSLRQTRATNEKLFF. Written as DNA, the CDR3 is TGTGCCAGCAGCTTGAGACAGACAAGAGCAACTAATGAAAAACTGTTTTTT.

The chain uses TRBV4-1 and TRBJ2-7; a possible D gene is TRBD2 (6 bases). Germline CDR1 and CDR2: MGHRA and YSYEKL. Trimming shortened V by 1 base and J by 2 bases, and 18 bases separated the two germline ends. The CDR3 has 17 residues. The CDR3 nucleotides are TGCGCCAGCAGCCAAGGTGGCGGGGAACGAGTGGCCTACGAGCAGTACTTC. This gives the protein CASSQGGGERVAYEQYF.

V usage is TRBV2 and J usage is TRBJ1-1; D gene uncertain. The germline V gene has CDR1 SNHLY and CDR2 FYNNEI. The CDR3 length is 11 residues. The V end lost 2 bases, the J end lost 7 bases, and 5 bases lay between the germline ends. The CDR3 protein is CASSEWGEAFF. CDR3 in DNA: TGTGCCAGCAGTGAATGGGGTGAAGCTTTCTTT.

The rearrangement joins TRBV2 to TRBJ1-1; perhaps TRBD1 as D (5 bases). The V gene's germline CDR1 is SNHLY and CDR2 FYNNEI. This CDR3 spans 14 amino acids. With 7 bases removed from V and 0 bases from J, the gap between germline ends came to 12 bases. The CDR3 nucleotides are TGTGCCAGCATGGGGGTTTTTATGAACACTGAAGCTTTCTTT. As protein: CASMGVFMNTEAFF.

The V call is TRBV4-1, the J call TRBJ1-2, with 7 bases fitting TRBD1. This CDR3 has 16 amino acids. Germline-derived CDR1 and CDR2 are MGHRA and YSYEKL. Losses at the gene ends were 4 bases for V and 2 bases for J; bases not matched to a gene: 10. The CDR3 DNA reads as TGCGCCAGCAGCCGACCCGGGACAGAAAACAACTATGGCTACACCTTC. Translating gives CASSRPGTENNYGYTF.

In this sample, this clone turned up once. The J gene is TRBJ1-1, the V gene TRBV20-1; D call uncertain. Germline CDR1 reads DFQATT; CDR2 reads SNEGSKA (reference sequence). The CDR3 runs to 11 residues. Trimming took 6 bases from V and 5 from J, leaving 10 bases between them. CDR3 bases: TGCAGTGCACCCTTAAGGACTGAAGCTTTCTTT. Protein product: CSAPLRTEAFF.

The chain couples TRBV10-3 to TRBJ2-5; TRBD2 matches 12 bases. CDR1 is ENHRY and CDR2 is SYGVKD in the germline V gene. After removal of 6 bases from V and 3 bases from J, the junction contained 14 bases not matched to a gene. The length of the CDR3 is 18 residues. The CDR3 bases are TGTGCCATCAGGGCACTAGCGGGGGGAGTTATGGAGAAAGAGACCCAGTACTTC. It yields the protein CAIRALAGGVMEKETQYF.

This chain uses TRBV5-5 with TRBJ2-7, with D tentatively TRBD2 (6 bases). CDR3 length: 14 residues. With 1 base removed from V and 2 bases from J, the gap between germline ends came to 10 bases. Germline-derived CDR1 and CDR2 are SGHKS and YYEKEE (reference sequence). The CDR3 bases are TGTGCCAGCAGCTTGAGACTAGTAACCTACGAGCAGTACTTC. It encodes CASSLRLVTYEQYF.

The chain joins TRBV11-2 to TRBJ2-5; D is unresolved. The CDR3 consists of 12 residues. V was trimmed by 5 bases and J by 5 bases, leaving 9 bases between them. The germline CDR1 and CDR2 sequences are SGHAT and FQNNGV. DNA for the CDR3: TGTGCCAGCAGCCAGAGTAAGGAGACCCAGTACTTC. It encodes CASSQSKETQYF.